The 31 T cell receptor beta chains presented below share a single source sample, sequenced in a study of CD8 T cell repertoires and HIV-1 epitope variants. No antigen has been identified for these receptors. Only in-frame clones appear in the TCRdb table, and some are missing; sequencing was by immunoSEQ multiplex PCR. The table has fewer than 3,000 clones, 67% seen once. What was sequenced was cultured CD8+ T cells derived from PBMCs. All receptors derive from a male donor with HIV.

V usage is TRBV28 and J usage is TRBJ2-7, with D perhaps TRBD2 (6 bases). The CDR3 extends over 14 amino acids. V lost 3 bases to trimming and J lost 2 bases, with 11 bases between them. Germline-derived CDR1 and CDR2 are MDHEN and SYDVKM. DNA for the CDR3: TGTGCCAGCAGTTTGGGGACTCCCGCCTACGAGCAGTACTTC. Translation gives CASSLGTPAYEQYF. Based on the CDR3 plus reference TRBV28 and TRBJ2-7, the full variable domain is DVKVTQSSRYLVKRTGEKVFLECVQDMDHENMFWYRQDPGLGLRLIYFSYDVKMKEKGDIPEGYSVSREKKERFSLILESASTNQTSMYLCASSLGTPAYEQYFGPGTRLTVT.

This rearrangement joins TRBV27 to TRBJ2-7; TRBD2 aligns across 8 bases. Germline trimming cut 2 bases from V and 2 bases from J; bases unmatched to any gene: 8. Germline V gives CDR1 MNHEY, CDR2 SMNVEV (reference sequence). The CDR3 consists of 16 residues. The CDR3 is CASSLVFAGGPYEQYF. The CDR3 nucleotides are TGTGCCAGCAGTTTAGTATTTGCGGGAGGCCCCTACGAGCAGTACTTC.

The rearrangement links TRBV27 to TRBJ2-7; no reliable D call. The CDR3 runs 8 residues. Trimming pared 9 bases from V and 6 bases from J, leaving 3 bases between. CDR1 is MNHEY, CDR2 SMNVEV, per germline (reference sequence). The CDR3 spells CASGEQYF. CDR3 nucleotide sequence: TGTGCCAGTGGCGAGCAGTACTTC.

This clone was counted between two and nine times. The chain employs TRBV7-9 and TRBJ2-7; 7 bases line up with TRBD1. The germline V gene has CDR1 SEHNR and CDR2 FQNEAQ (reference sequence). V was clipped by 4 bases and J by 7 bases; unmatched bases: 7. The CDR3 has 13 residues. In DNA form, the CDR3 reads TGTGCCAGCAGCTCGACAGGGCAAGGAGAGCAGTACTTC. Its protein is CASSSTGQGEQYF.

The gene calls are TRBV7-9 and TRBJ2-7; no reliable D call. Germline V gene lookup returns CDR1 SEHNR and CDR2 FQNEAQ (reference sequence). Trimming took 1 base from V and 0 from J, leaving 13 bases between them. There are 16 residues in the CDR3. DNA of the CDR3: TGTGCCAGCAGCTTAGGGTTAGGCCTCCTCTCCTACGAGCAGTACTTC. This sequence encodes CASSLGLGLLSYEQYF.

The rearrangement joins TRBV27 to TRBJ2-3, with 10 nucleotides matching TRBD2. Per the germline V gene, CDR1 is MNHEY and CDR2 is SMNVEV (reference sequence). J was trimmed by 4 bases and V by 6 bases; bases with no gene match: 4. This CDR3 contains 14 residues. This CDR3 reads CASSLSGGADTQYF. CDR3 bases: TGTGCCAGCAGCCTCAGCGGGGGGGCAGATACGCAGTATTTT.

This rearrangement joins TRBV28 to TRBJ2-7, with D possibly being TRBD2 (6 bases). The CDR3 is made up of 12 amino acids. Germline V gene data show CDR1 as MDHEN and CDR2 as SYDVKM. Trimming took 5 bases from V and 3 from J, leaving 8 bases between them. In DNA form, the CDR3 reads TGTGCCAGCAGTAGGCGGGGCTACGAGCAGTACTTC. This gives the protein CASSRRGYEQYF.

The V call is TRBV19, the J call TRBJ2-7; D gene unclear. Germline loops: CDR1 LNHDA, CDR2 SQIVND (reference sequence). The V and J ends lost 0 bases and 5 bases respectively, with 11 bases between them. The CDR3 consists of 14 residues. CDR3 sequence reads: CASSIDLTANEQYF. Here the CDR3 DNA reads TGTGCCAGTAGTATAGATCTCACAGCCAACGAGCAGTACTTC.

The CDR3 reads CASSPGTGNYGYTF. CDR3 sequence (DNA): TGTGCCAGCAGCCCCGGGACAGGGAACTATGGCTACACCTTC. The V call is TRBV9, the J call TRBJ1-2; 9 bases line up with TRBD1. CDR3 length: 14 residues. Trimming at V came to 4 bases and at J to 2 bases, leaving 3 bases not matched to a gene. Germline V gives CDR1 SGDLS, CDR2 YYNGEE.

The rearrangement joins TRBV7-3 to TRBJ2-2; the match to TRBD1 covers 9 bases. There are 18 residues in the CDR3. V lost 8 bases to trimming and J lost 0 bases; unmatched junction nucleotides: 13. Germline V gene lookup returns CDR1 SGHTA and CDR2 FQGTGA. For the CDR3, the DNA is TGTGCCAGCTCAAGTCCGGTACAGGGGGCAGCGAACACCGGGGAGCTGTTTTTT. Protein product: CASSSPVQGAANTGELFF.

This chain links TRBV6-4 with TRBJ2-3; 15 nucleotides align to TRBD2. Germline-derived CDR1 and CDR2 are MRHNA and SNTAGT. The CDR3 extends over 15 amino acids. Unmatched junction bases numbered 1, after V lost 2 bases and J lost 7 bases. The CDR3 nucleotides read TGTGCCAGCAGTGACGGACTAGCGGGGGGGCATACGCAGTATTTT. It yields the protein CASSDGLAGGHTQYF.

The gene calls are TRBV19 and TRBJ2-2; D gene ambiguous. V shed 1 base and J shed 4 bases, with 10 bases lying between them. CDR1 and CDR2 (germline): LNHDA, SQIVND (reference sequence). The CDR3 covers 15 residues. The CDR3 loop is CASSIGDEATGELFF. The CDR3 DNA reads TGTGCCAGTAGTATAGGCGACGAGGCCACCGGGGAGCTGTTTTTT.

CDR3 DNA sequence: TGTGCCAGCAGCTTGGCCGGGGAGGGCCCCTACAATGAGCAGTTCTTC. It specifies CASSLAGEGPYNEQFF. V gene TRBV5-6 combines with J gene TRBJ2-1; 7 bases match TRBD2. V was pared by 0 bases and J by 2 bases, with 5 bases of the junction left unmatched. Germline-derived CDR1 and CDR2 are SGHDT and YYEEEE. This CDR3 has 16 residues.

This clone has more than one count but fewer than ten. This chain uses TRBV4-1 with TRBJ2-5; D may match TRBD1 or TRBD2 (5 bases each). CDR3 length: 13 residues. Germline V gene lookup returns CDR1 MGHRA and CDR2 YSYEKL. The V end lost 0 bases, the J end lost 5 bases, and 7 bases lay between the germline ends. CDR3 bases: TGCGCCAGCAGCCAAGACTGGGGGGAGACCCAGTACTTC. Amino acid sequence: CASSQDWGETQYF.

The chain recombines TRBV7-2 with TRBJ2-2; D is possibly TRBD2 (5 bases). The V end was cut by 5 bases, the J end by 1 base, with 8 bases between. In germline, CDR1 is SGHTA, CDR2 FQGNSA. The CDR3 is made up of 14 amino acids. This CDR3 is CASSPGVNTGELFF. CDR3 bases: TGTGCCAGCAGCCCCGGGGTGAACACCGGGGAGCTGTTTTTT.

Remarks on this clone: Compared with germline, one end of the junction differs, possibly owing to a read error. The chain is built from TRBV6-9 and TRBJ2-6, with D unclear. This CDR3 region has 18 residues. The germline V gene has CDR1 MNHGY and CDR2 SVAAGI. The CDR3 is CASSRVRPTTKSGQRPDF. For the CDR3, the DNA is TGTGCCAGCAGTCGTGTCCGGCCTACGACAAAGTCGGGCCAACGTCCTGACTTC.

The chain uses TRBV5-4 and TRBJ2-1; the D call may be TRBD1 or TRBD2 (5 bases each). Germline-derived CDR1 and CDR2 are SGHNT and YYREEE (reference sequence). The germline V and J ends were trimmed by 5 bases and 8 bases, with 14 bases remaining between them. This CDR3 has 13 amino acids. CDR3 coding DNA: TGTGCCAGCAGTTTCCTCAGAGGGGATGAGCAGTTCTTC. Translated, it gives CASSFLRGDEQFF.

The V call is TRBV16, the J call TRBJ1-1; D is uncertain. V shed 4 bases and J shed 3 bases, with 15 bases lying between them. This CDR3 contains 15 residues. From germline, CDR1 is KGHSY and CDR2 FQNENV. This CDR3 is CASSPYAIGDTEAFF. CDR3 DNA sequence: TGTGCCAGCAGCCCCTATGCGATCGGGGACACTGAAGCTTTCTTT.

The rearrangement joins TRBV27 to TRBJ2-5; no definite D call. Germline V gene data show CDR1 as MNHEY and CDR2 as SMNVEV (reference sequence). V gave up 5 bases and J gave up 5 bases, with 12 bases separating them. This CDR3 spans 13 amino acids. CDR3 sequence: CASSPISVETQYF. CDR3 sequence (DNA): TGTGCCAGCAGTCCAATCTCTGTGGAGACCCAGTACTTC.

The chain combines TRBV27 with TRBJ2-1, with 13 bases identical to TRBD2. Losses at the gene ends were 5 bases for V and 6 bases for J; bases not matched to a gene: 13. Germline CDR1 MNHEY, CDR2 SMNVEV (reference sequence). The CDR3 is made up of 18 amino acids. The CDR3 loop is CASSATPTGLAGTNEQFF. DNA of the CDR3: TGTGCCAGCAGTGCTACCCCCACGGGACTAGCGGGGACCAATGAGCAGTTCTTC.

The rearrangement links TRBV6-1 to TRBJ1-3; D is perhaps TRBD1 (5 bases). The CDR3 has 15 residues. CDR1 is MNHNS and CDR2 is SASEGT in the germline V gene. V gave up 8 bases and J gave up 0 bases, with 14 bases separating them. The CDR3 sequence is CASRGDLYSGNTIYF. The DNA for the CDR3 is TGTGCCAGCCGGGGGGACTTATACTCTGGAAACACCATATATTTT.

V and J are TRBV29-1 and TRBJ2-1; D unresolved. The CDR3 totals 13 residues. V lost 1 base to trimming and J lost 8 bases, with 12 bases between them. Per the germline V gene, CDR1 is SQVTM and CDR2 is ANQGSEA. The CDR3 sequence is CSVEGVTNYEQFF. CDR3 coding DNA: TGCAGCGTTGAAGGAGTCACAAACTATGAGCAGTTCTTC.

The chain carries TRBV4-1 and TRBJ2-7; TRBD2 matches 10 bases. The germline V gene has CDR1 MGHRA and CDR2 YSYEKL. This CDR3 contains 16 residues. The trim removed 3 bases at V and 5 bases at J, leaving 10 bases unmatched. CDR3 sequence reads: CASSHTPGLATNEQYF. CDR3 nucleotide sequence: TGCGCCAGCAGCCATACCCCGGGACTAGCGACCAACGAGCAGTACTTC.

The CDR3 here is CASSSDYTSYEQYF. CDR3 nucleotides: TGTGCCAGCAGTTCGGATTATACCTCCTACGAGCAGTACTTC. This chain links TRBV27 with TRBJ2-7; D is uncertain. In germline, CDR1 is MNHEY, CDR2 SMNVEV (reference sequence). This CDR3 has 14 amino acids. Trimming left V 4 bases short and J 0 bases short, with 10 bases between.

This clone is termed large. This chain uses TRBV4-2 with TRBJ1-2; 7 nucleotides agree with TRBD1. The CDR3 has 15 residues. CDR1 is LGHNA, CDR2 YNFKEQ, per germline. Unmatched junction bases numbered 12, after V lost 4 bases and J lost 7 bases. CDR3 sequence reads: CASSLGDSGRGGYTF. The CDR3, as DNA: TGTGCCAGCAGCCTAGGGGACAGCGGGAGGGGTGGCTACACCTTC.

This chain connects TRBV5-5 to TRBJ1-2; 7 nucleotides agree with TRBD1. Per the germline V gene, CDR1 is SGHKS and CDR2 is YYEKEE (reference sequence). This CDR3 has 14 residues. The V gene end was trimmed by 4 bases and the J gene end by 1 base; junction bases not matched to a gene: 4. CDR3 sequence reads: CASSHTGVNYGYTF. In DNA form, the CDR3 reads TGTGCCAGCAGCCATACAGGGGTTAACTATGGCTACACCTTC.

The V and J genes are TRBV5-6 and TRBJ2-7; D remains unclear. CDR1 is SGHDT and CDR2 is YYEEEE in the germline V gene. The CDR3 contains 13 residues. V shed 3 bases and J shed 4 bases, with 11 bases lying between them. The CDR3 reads CASSSLHLYEQYF. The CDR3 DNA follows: TGTGCCAGCAGCTCGTTACATCTATACGAGCAGTACTTC.

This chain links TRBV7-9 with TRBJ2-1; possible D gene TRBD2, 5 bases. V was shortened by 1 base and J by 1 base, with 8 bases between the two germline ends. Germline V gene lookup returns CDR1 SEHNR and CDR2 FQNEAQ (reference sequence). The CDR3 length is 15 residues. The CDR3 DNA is TGTGCCAGCAGCTTAGTACTAGGATCCTACAATGAGCAGTTCTTC. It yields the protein CASSLVLGSYNEQFF.

CDR3 region: CSVEGGPPRADTQYF. CDR3 bases: TGCAGCGTTGAAGGCGGACCGCCGAGGGCAGATACGCAGTATTTT. The rearrangement links TRBV29-1 to TRBJ2-3; possibly TRBD2 for D (5 bases). The CDR3 sequence is 15 residues long. The V end was cut by 1 base, the J end by 4 bases, with 15 bases between. The V gene's germline CDR1 is SQVTM and CDR2 ANQGSEA.

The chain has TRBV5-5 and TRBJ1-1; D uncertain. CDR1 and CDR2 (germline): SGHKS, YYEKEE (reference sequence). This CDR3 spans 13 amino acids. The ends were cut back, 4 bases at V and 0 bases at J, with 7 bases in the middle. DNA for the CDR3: TGTGCCAGCAGCGCGGGAGTGAACACTGAAGCTTTCTTT. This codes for CASSAGVNTEAFF.

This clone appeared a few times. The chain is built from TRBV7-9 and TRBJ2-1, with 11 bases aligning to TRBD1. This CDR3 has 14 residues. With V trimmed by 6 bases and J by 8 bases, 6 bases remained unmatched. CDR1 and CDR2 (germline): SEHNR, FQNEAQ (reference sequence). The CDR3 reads CASRVDRGLDEQFF. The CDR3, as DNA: TGTGCCAGCAGGGTGGACAGGGGGCTTGATGAGCAGTTCTTC.